A single sample gave rise to the 24 T cell receptor beta chains below, sequenced in a study of T cells in Graves' hyperthyroidism and ophthalmopathy. TCR beta CDR3 region amplification was performed from RNA transcripts. Initially, a first-round RT-PCR of the TCR CDR3 employed the HTBI primer set. TCRdb used MiXCR to reprocess the multiplex PCR reads, holding one entry per CDR3 protein. The sample holds about 610,000 distinct CDR3 sequences; 14% to 15% are singletons and the top ten take 4% to 5.5%. Sequencing was performed on blood. The receptors were sampled from a woman in her 40s with Graves' ophthalmopathy.

This clonotype was observed a few times. The chain couples TRBV4-1 to TRBJ2-4, with TRBD1 identical over 11 bases. Germline CDR1 and CDR2: MGHRA and YSYEKL. The CDR3 loop spans 17 amino acids. The ends lost 3 bases at V and 6 bases at J; junction bases unmatched: 10. The CDR3 DNA sequence: TGCGCCAGCAGCCAGGGACCGGGACAGGGGGTTATAAACATTCAGTACTTC. The encoded protein is CASSQGPGQGVINIQYF.

The chain has TRBV6-2 or TRBV6-3 and TRBJ2-2, with TRBD2 matching over 14 bases. The CDR3 consists of 18 residues. Trimming at V came to 6 bases and at J to 1 base, leaving 7 bases not matched to a gene. Germline-derived CDR1 and CDR2 are MNHEY and SVGEGT. The CDR3 loop reads CASSPVGLAGGNTGELFF. CDR3 DNA: TGTGCCAGCAGCCCCGTAGGACTAGCGGGGGGGAACACCGGGGAGCTGTTTTTT.

The rearrangement links TRBV3-1 to TRBJ2-7; no clear D. Germline V CDR1 and CDR2: LGHDT, YNNKEL (reference sequence). Trimming cost V 1 base and J 0 bases, with 10 bases left between them. There are 15 residues in the CDR3. Written as DNA, the CDR3 is TGTGCCAGCAGCCAAGGTATAAGCCGCTCCTACGAGCAGTACTTC. Protein product: CASSQGISRSYEQYF.

In its sample, this clonotype was seen many times. The J gene is TRBJ2-5, the V gene TRBV20-1; D perhaps matches TRBD1 (5 bases). Per germline, CDR1 DFQATT and CDR2 SNEGSKA (reference sequence). The length of the CDR3 is 16 residues. V gave up 3 bases and J gave up 5 bases, with 22 bases separating them. CDR3 bases: TGCAGTGCTAGTCCTATAGTAGCAGGGCAGAGGGAGACCCAGTACTTC. Translating it yields CSASPIVAGQRETQYF.

This clonotype was recorded at least ten times. The genes are TRBV30 and TRBJ1-5, with D possibly matching TRBD1 (6 bases). This CDR3 contains 13 residues. Germline CDR1 and CDR2: GTSNPN and SVGIG (reference sequence). V gave up 1 base and J gave up 6 bases, with 10 bases separating them. Here the CDR3 reads CAWSAGGGQPQHF. The CDR3 DNA reads as TGTGCCTGGAGTGCGGGGGGCGGTCAGCCCCAGCATTTT. The complete variable domain, with remaining parts taken from reference TRBV30 and TRBJ1-5, reads SQTIHQWPATLVQPVGSPLSLECTVEGTSNPNLYWYRQAAGRGLQLLFYSVGIGQISSEVPQNLSASRPQDRQFILSSKKLLLSDSGFYLCAWSAGGGQPQHFGDGTRLSIL.

This clonotype was observed at least ten times. This chain links TRBV6-2 or TRBV6-3 with TRBJ2-7; D perhaps matches TRBD1 (9 bases). The germline gives CDR1 MNHEY, CDR2 SVGEGT. Trimming removed 2 bases from V and 0 bases from J, with 23 bases in between. CDR3 length equals 19 residues. The CDR3 DNA sequence: TGTGCCAGCAGTTACACCGGGGGGGTAGCGGGACAGGGCTCCTACGAGCAGTACTTC. The encoded protein is CASSYTGGVAGQGSYEQYF.

This sequence joins TRBV12-3 or TRBV12-4 and TRBJ1-1; 7 bases align to TRBD1. CDR3 length equals 13 residues. The V gene end was trimmed by 4 bases and the J gene end by 7 bases; junction bases not matched to a gene: 6. The CDR3 loop is CASSWGTAIEAFF. In nucleotides, the CDR3 is TGTGCCAGCAGTTGGGGGACAGCGATTGAAGCTTTCTTT.

Ten or more counts support this clonotype. The gene calls are TRBV7-3 and TRBJ2-7; 10 bases are shared with TRBD1. With 4 bases clipped from V and 4 bases from J, the junction kept 7 bases outside the gene matches. The CDR3 has 15 residues. CDR1 is SGHTA and CDR2 is FQGTGA in the germline V gene. The CDR3 loop reads CASSYAGTGEYEQYF. CDR3 DNA sequence: TGTGCCAGCAGCTACGCCGGGACAGGGGAGTACGAGCAGTACTTC.

This clonotype occurred many times. This chain connects TRBV11-1 to TRBJ2-1; 10 bases are shared with TRBD2. This CDR3 spans 14 amino acids. V was pared by 0 bases and J by 14 bases, with 7 bases of the junction left unmatched. Looked up from germline, CDR1 is SGHAT and CDR2 is FQDESV (reference sequence). CDR3 sequence (DNA): TGTGCCAGCAGCTTAGCCCTCAGAGCGGGAGGGGAGTTCTTC. Protein product: CASSLALRAGGEFF. The full variable domain, completed using reference TRBV11-1 and TRBJ2-1, is EAEVAQSPRYKITEKSQAVAFWCDPISGHATLYWYRQILGQGPELLVQFQDESVVDDSQLPKDRFSAERLKGVDSTLKIQPAELGDSAMYLCASSLALRAGGEFFGPGTRLTVL.

At least ten counts were recorded for this clonotype. This chain uses TRBV10-3 with TRBJ2-7; the match to TRBD1 covers 9 bases. Germline trimming cut 0 bases from V and 4 bases from J; bases unmatched to any gene: 4. Germline assignment: CDR1 ENHRY and CDR2 SYGVKD. The CDR3 contains 15 residues. Here the CDR3 DNA reads TGTGCCATCAGTGAGTCGACAGGGGGGAATTACGAGCAGTACTTC. Protein: CAISESTGGNYEQYF.

The sample holds many counts of this clonotype. The chain joins TRBV12-5 to TRBJ1-1; a weak D match, TRBD1 (6 bases). V was clipped by 6 bases and J by 10 bases, with 12 bases between them. The CDR3 sequence is 11 residues long. Germline lookup yields CDR1 LGHNT and CDR2 FRNRAP. CDR3 DNA: TGTGCTAGTGGGTTACAGGGTGGAGCTTTCTTT. It encodes CASGLQGGAFF.

This clonotype showed up many times. The chain couples TRBV30 to TRBJ1-1, with TRBD1 matching over 7 bases. The CDR3 has 13 residues. The V gene end was trimmed by 6 bases and the J gene end by 5 bases; junction bases not matched to a gene: 9. Germline loops: CDR1 GTSNPN, CDR2 SVGIG (reference sequence). In DNA form, the CDR3 reads TGTGCCTGCCTGGGCAGGGGGGGGACTGAAGCTTTCTTT. It specifies CACLGRGGTEAFF.

The sample holds many counts of this clonotype. V is TRBV20-1 and J is TRBJ2-7; D possibly corresponds to TRBD1 (6 bases). The V and J ends lost 0 bases and 6 bases respectively, with 9 bases between them. The germline V gene encodes CDR1 DFQATT and CDR2 SNEGSKA (reference sequence). This CDR3 is built from 12 residues. Here the CDR3 reads CSARDRGIEQYF. In DNA, the CDR3 is TGCAGTGCTAGAGACAGGGGAATCGAGCAGTACTTC.

The genes are TRBV7-8 and TRBJ2-7; D is ambiguous. CDR3 length equals 13 residues. Trimming took off 4 bases at V and 6 bases at J, with 13 bases between the two ends. In germline, CDR1 is SGHVS, CDR2 FQNEAQ. The CDR3 DNA reads TGTGCCAGCAGCTCCGTCCGGGTACCCGAGCAGTACTTC. Protein: CASSSVRVPEQYF.

This clonotype was seen many times. This rearrangement joins TRBV6-5 to TRBJ1-2; possible D gene TRBD1, 6 bases. V was shortened by 2 bases and J by 8 bases, with 12 bases between the two germline ends. Germline V CDR1 and CDR2: MNHEY, SVGAGI. The CDR3 runs 13 residues. For the CDR3, the DNA is TGTGCCAGCAGTTACGGCGCAGGGGTGGGCTACACCTTC. It specifies CASSYGAGVGYTF.

The chain has TRBV6-1 and TRBJ1-1; D is possibly TRBD1 (6 bases). The V and J ends lost 6 bases and 0 bases respectively, with 11 bases between them. The CDR3 is 14 residues long. The germline CDR1 and CDR2 sequences are MNHNS and SASEGT. The CDR3 region is CASRNQGLNTEAFF. DNA for the CDR3: TGTGCCAGCAGGAATCAGGGGTTGAACACTGAAGCTTTCTTT.

This clonotype was counted a few times. V usage is TRBV6-1 and J usage is TRBJ2-1; D perhaps matches TRBD2 (5 bases). The length of the CDR3 is 13 residues. Trimming pared 10 bases from V and 6 bases from J, leaving 16 bases between. The germline V gene encodes CDR1 MNHNS and CDR2 SASEGT. CDR3 coding DNA: TGTGCCACCGGAGATCGGGAATCCAATGAGCAGTTCTTC. It translates to CATGDRESNEQFF.

This clonotype came up many times. The chain couples TRBV6-1 to TRBJ1-1; no definite D call. Per the germline V gene, CDR1 is MNHNS and CDR2 is SASEGT. The CDR3 covers 12 residues. The V end lost 7 bases, the J end lost 3 bases, and 9 bases lay between the germline ends. The CDR3 region is CASKPDDTEAFF. The CDR3 nucleotides are TGTGCCAGCAAGCCAGATGACACTGAAGCTTTCTTT.

This clonotype was counted a few times. The rearrangement joins TRBV13 to TRBJ2-7; the D gene could be TRBD1 or TRBD2 (7 bases each). The CDR3 loop spans 16 amino acids. The germline V gene encodes CDR1 PRHDT and CDR2 FYEKMQ (reference sequence). V lost 2 bases and J lost 2, with 16 bases in between. The CDR3 reads CASSLYPQGGTYEQYF. The CDR3 coding sequence is TGTGCCAGCAGCTTATATCCTCAGGGGGGGACCTACGAGCAGTACTTC. Looking up the rest from reference TRBV13 and TRBJ2-7 gives the full variable domain: AAGVIQSPRHLIKEKRETATLKCYPIPRHDTVYWYQQGPGQDPQFLISFYEKMQSDKGSIPDRFSAQQFSDYHSELNMSSLELGDSALYFCASSLYPQGGTYEQYFGPGTRLTVT.

In DNA form, the CDR3 reads TGTGCCAGCAGGAAGACTAGCTCCTACGAGCAGTACTTC. This sequence encodes CASRKTSSYEQYF. V gene TRBV12-3 or TRBV12-4 combines with J gene TRBJ2-7, with D tentatively TRBD2 (6 bases). The CDR3 is 13 residues long. Trimming shortened V by 6 bases and J by 0 bases, and 9 bases separated the two germline ends.

This clonotype showed up many times. The chain employs TRBV6-5 and TRBJ2-7, with D unclear. Germline V gives CDR1 MNHEY, CDR2 SVGAGI. CDR3 size: 14 residues. Trimming left V 5 bases short and J 2 bases short, with 13 bases between. The CDR3 bases are TGTGCCAGCAGTACCCCCCCGAGCACCTACGAGCAGTACTTC. Encoded protein: CASSTPPSTYEQYF.

This clonotype was seen ten or more times. The rearrangement links TRBV6-1 to TRBJ2-6, with D possibly matching TRBD2 (5 bases). Trimming removed 7 bases at V and 2 bases at J, with 9 bases between. The CDR3 runs to 14 residues. Germline values: CDR1 MNHNS, CDR2 SASEGT. This chain's CDR3 is CASTVGAGANVLTF. CDR3 coding DNA: TGTGCCAGCACCGTCGGGGCTGGGGCCAACGTCCTGACTTTC.

This clonotype was counted at least ten times. This chain joins TRBV12-3 or TRBV12-4 and TRBJ1-5; D might be TRBD1 (5 bases). V was pared by 5 bases and J by 0 bases, with 11 bases between. The CDR3 spans 15 residues. The CDR3 is CASSRTSHSNQPQHF. CDR3 bases: TGTGCCAGCAGTAGGACAAGTCATAGCAATCAGCCCCAGCATTTT.

This clonotype was observed a handful of times. This rearrangement joins TRBV18 to TRBJ2-5; maybe TRBD1 (6 bases). Germline V gives CDR1 KGHSH, CDR2 LQKENI. Trimming stripped 0 bases from V and 3 bases from J, with 8 bases between. The CDR3 runs 14 residues. CDR3 nucleotide sequence: TGTGCCAGCTCACCACCGCACAGGGAAGAGACCCAGTACTTC. Protein sequence: CASSPPHREETQYF.